These 18 T cell receptor beta chains were sequenced from one sample in a study of cytomegalovirus exposure and HLA in healthy donors. The PCR contained 60 Vbeta and 13 Jbeta primers. The method was immunoSEQ multiplex PCR; TCRdb's version includes in-frame clones alone and lacks a portion of them. The table lists about 210,000 clones, about 83% of them singletons. Sequencing used PBMCs. The receptors were gathered from a woman between 50 and 59 years old in good health and CMV-seropositive.

The gene calls are TRBV2 and TRBJ2-7, with 9 bases lining up with TRBD2. CDR3 size: 15 residues. J was trimmed by 1 base and V by 4 bases; bases with no gene match: 5. The V gene's germline CDR1 is SNHLY and CDR2 FYNNEI. The DNA of the CDR3 is TGTGCCAGCAGTGGCAGCCTAGCGGGGTCCTACGAGCAGTACTTC. Translating gives CASSGSLAGSYEQYF.

This clone was observed a few times. This rearrangement joins TRBV5-1 to TRBJ1-2; tentatively, D is TRBD1 (6 bases). The CDR3 has 15 residues. Trimming shortened V by 1 base and J by 1 base, and 11 bases separated the two germline ends. The germline V gene has CDR1 SGHRS and CDR2 YFSETQ. The CDR3 loop is CASSLSGQLNYGYTF. CDR3 nucleotide sequence: TGCGCCAGCAGCTTGTCCGGACAGCTTAACTATGGCTACACCTTC.

The chain carries TRBV7-2 and TRBJ1-6, with D possibly being TRBD1 (6 bases). Deletions cut 3 bases from V and 2 bases from J, with 8 bases between. This CDR3 region has 15 residues. Germline CDR1 is SGHTA and CDR2 is FQGNSA. CDR3 in amino acids: CASSFGTTYNSPLHF. In DNA form, the CDR3 reads TGTGCCAGCAGCTTCGGGACAACCTATAATTCACCCCTCCACTTT.

The table lists this clone with a count of one. The chain recombines TRBV28 with TRBJ2-1; 16 nucleotides match TRBD2. Per germline, CDR1 MDHEN and CDR2 SYDVKM. J was trimmed by 9 bases and V by 4 bases; bases with no gene match: 15. The CDR3 extends over 19 amino acids. The CDR3 DNA reads TGTGCCAGCAGTTCCATGGGACTAGCGGGGGGGCTAGTGTTAGGTGAGCAGTTCTTC. Translating gives CASSSMGLAGGLVLGEQFF.

This clone was counted only a few times. The chain recombines TRBV7-2 with TRBJ1-6; weak D call: TRBD1 (6 bases). From germline, CDR1 is SGHTA and CDR2 FQGNSA. The CDR3 contains 15 residues. V lost 6 bases to trimming and J lost 6 bases, with 15 bases between them. CDR3 nucleotide sequence: TGTGCCAGCAGTTACGACAGGCGACCTAATTCACCCCTCCACTTT. This codes for CASSYDRRPNSPLHF.

This chain uses TRBV7-9 with TRBJ2-3; D unresolved. Germline CDR1 reads SEHNR; CDR2 reads FQNEAQ (reference sequence). CDR3 length: 17 residues. V dropped 2 bases and J dropped 0 bases, with 15 bases sitting between them. In DNA form, the CDR3 reads TGTGCCAGCAGCTTACCTATGGAGCGACCTAGCACAGATACGCAGTATTTT. This translates into CASSLPMERPSTDTQYF.

The chain combines TRBV27 with TRBJ2-3, with D unresolved. V lost 5 bases and J 2 bases, leaving 17 bases between the germline ends. CDR1 is MNHEY, CDR2 SMNVEV, per germline (reference sequence). This CDR3 is 16 amino acids long. The chain's CDR3 is CASSPRRQSATDTQYF. CDR3 bases: TGTGCCAGCAGTCCCCGAAGACAATCAGCCACAGATACGCAGTATTTT.

The genes are TRBV7-9 and TRBJ2-3; TRBD1 is a possible D gene (5 bases). This CDR3 has 16 residues. Trimming stripped 7 bases from V and 0 bases from J, with 17 bases between. Germline CDR1 is SEHNR and CDR2 is FQNEAQ (reference sequence). The CDR3 bases are TGTGCCAGCACCCAAGCAGGGTTTTCTAGCACAGATACGCAGTATTTT. It translates to CASTQAGFSSTDTQYF. The full variable domain, in which reference TRBV7-9 and TRBJ2-3 provide the parts outside the CDR3, is DTGVSQNPRHKITKRGQNVTFRCDPISEHNRLYWYRQTLGQGPEFLTYFQNEAQLEKSRLLSDRFSAERPKGSFSTLEIQRTEQGDSAMYLCASTQAGFSSTDTQYFGPGTRLTVL.

This chain connects TRBV9 to TRBJ1-4; the D gene is possibly TRBD1 (6 bases). The CDR3 length is 13 residues. Germline values: CDR1 SGDLS, CDR2 YYNGEE. V lost 6 bases, J lost 4 bases, and 10 bases lay in between. As DNA, the CDR3 is TGTGCCAGCAACCCACAGGGTAATGAAAAACTGTTTTTT. This translates into CASNPQGNEKLFF.

V usage is TRBV15 and J usage is TRBJ1-1; perhaps TRBD1 as D (6 bases). This CDR3 is built from 15 residues. V was trimmed by 0 bases and J by 6 bases, leaving 14 bases between them. Germline-derived CDR1 and CDR2 are LNHNV and YYDKDF (reference sequence). The CDR3 coding sequence is TGTGCCACCAGCAGAGAGGGACAACGTCTTCCTGAAGCTTTCTTT. Translation: CATSREGQRLPEAFF.

This clone was detected once. The V call is TRBV19, the J call TRBJ1-6; 8 bases map to TRBD1. The CDR3 extends over 14 amino acids. The germline V gene encodes CDR1 LNHDA and CDR2 SQIVND (reference sequence). The trim removed 10 bases at V and 8 bases at J, leaving 10 bases unmatched. CDR3 nucleotides: TGTGCCACCCTGGACAGGGTAGGTGATTCACCCCTCCACTTT. This translates into CATLDRVGDSPLHF.

The rearrangement uses TRBV6-1 and TRBJ2-2, with D possibly matching TRBD2 (6 bases). Germline CDR1 is MNHNS and CDR2 is SASEGT. The CDR3 covers 16 residues. Trimming stripped 4 bases from V and 2 bases from J, with 14 bases between. The CDR3 bases are TGTGCCAGCAGTGTCCGGACTAAAATTAACACCGGGGAGCTGTTTTTT. It translates to CASSVRTKINTGELFF.

The rearrangement uses TRBV7-2 and TRBJ2-4; D uncertain. V lost 6 bases and J lost 0, with 12 bases in between. Germline CDR1 and CDR2: SGHTA and FQGNSA. The CDR3 consists of 15 residues. CDR3: CASRPTILAKNIQYF. Here the CDR3 DNA reads TGTGCCAGCAGACCTACTATACTAGCCAAAAACATTCAGTACTTC.

This clone was detected only once. The chain uses TRBV7-9 and TRBJ1-6; tentatively, D is TRBD1 (5 bases). With 1 base removed from V and 7 bases from J, the gap between germline ends came to 14 bases. This CDR3 region has 16 residues. Germline V gene data show CDR1 as SEHNR and CDR2 as FQNEAQ (reference sequence). This CDR3 is CASSLVGRVPNSPLHF. The CDR3 DNA reads as TGTGCCAGCAGCTTAGTAGGCAGGGTGCCGAATTCACCCCTCCACTTT.

V usage is TRBV5-1 and J usage is TRBJ2-7; the D gene is possibly TRBD2 (6 bases). The CDR3 has 15 amino acids. The V end was cut by 4 bases, the J end by 2 bases, with 16 bases between. The germline CDR1 and CDR2 sequences are SGHRS and YFSETQ. The CDR3 sequence: CASSHRPGTAYEQYF. The CDR3 region has the DNA TGCGCCAGCAGCCATCGTCCCGGGACTGCCTACGAGCAGTACTTC.

V gene TRBV28 combines with J gene TRBJ1-1; possible D gene TRBD1, 6 bases. V shed 3 bases and J shed 4 bases, with 21 bases lying between them. Germline V gives CDR1 MDHEN, CDR2 SYDVKM. The CDR3 sequence is 17 residues long. The CDR3 DNA reads as TGTGCCAGCAGTTTTTTTATGGGGTGGGGGGGCCTCACTGAAGCTTTCTTT. This codes for CASSFFMGWGGLTEAFF.

The chain joins TRBV27 to TRBJ2-3; possible D gene TRBD1, 6 bases. V was clipped by 7 bases and J by 3 bases, with 14 bases between them. This CDR3 has 14 amino acids. Germline V lookup: CDR1 MNHEY, CDR2 SMNVEV (reference sequence). The CDR3 sequence is CASTRGLRTDTQYF. The DNA of the CDR3 is TGTGCCAGCACTAGGGGGTTGAGGACAGATACGCAGTATTTT.

This clone occurred a few times. The chain links TRBV29-1 to TRBJ1-1; 10 positions agree with TRBD1. J gave up 0 bases and V 6 bases, and 7 bases lay outside the gene matches. CDR1 and CDR2 (germline): SQVTM, ANQGSEA. The CDR3 extends over 15 amino acids. This CDR3 reads CSVTGTGALNTEAFF. CDR3 bases: TGCAGCGTGACCGGGACAGGGGCCTTGAACACTGAAGCTTTCTTT.